This is a list of T cell receptor beta chains from one sample in a study of blood T cell repertoires in COVID-19. TCRdb's table, derived via immunoSEQ multiplex PCR, lists solely in-frame clones and lacks some. Of approximately 72,000 clones in the sample, almost 85% were seen once. The sample was peripheral blood. Source of these receptors: a man in his forties or fifties with active COVID-19. CDR3s include the opening cysteine and the closing phenylalanine or tryptophan. D genes are given only for firm matches. Rows give clone size only sometimes, using once, few, many, or a class for an expanded clone.

D gene	clone size	V gene	J gene	CDR3 DNA	CDR3 protein
-	-	TRBV19	TRBJ1-5	TGTGCCAGTAGTCTCGGGGGTCCTAGCAATCAGCCCCAGCATTTT	CASSLGGPSNQPQHF
-	once	TRBV5-8	TRBJ1-1	TGTGCCAGCACCCGGAGGAACACTGAAGCTTTCTTT	CASTRRNTEAFF
-	-	TRBV12-5	TRBJ2-5	TGTGCTAGCCGGGACTTCCAAGAGACCCAGTACTTC	CASRDFQETQYF
-	-	TRBV3-1/TRBV3-2	TRBJ2-1	TGTGCCAGCAGCCAATCCGTAGCTGGCGAGCAGTTCTTC	CASSQSVAGEQFF
TRBD2	-	TRBV7-6	TRBJ2-6	TGTGCCAGCAGCTCGTATAGCGGGAGAAGCTCTGGGGCCAACGTCCTGACTTTC	CASSSYSGRSSGANVLTF
TRBD1	-	TRBV7-9	TRBJ2-7	TGTGCCAGCAGCTCAGAAGGTTTTCGGGACAGCTCCTACGAGCAGTACTTC	CASSSEGFRDSSYEQYF
-	-	TRBV7-2	TRBJ1-6	TGTGCCAGCAGCCCTCGAACTCGGGGAGGTAGGAATTCACCCCTCCACTTT	CASSPRTRGGRNSPLHF
TRBD2	-	TRBV5-4	TRBJ2-5	TGTGCCAGCAGCTTGGTCACGGGACTAGCCCACTTC	CASSLVTGLAHF
-	-	TRBV24-1	TRBJ2-5	TGTGCCACCAGTGAGGCGGGTCCACAAGAGACCCAGTACTTC	CATSEAGPQETQYF
-	few	TRBV4-3	TRBJ1-2	TGCGCCAGCAGCCAAGGCGAGCCTAGGTATGGCTACACCTTC	CASSQGEPRYGYTF
-	-	TRBV19	TRBJ1-4	TGTGCCAGTAGCTTGGGGCCCAGGGCGAGCTACGAAAAACTGTTTTTT	CASSLGPRASYEKLFF
-	-	TRBV7-9	TRBJ2-1	TGTGCCAGCACCCCGGACGGGAGCTCCTACAATGAGCAGTTCTTC	CASTPDGSSYNEQFF
-	-	TRBV4-1	TRBJ2-1	TGCGCCAGCGCCCTGGGGGCAGGGGCTTACAATGAGCAGTTCTTC	CASALGAGAYNEQFF
-	-	TRBV4-1	TRBJ1-4	TGCGCCAGCAGCCGGGAGGGGGGTTCAACTAATGAAAAACTGTTTTTT	CASSREGGSTNEKLFF
TRBD2	-	TRBV5-1	TRBJ2-1	TGCGCCAGCAGCTTTCTTCGGGGGGGCACCTACAATGAGCAGTTCTTC	CASSFLRGGTYNEQFF
TRBD1	-	TRBV11-2	TRBJ1-1	TGTGCCAGCAGCTTAGGCTGGGGCAGGGGGGACACTGAAGCTTTCTTT	CASSLGWGRGDTEAFF
-	-	TRBV7-8	TRBJ2-7	TGTGCCAGCAGCCCCTACTCGGGGGAGCAGTACTTC	CASSPYSGEQYF
-	-	TRBV18	TRBJ2-7	TGTGCCAGCTCACCACGCAGGGGCGACGAGCAGTACTTC	CASSPRRGDEQYF
TRBD2	-	TRBV18	TRBJ2-1	TGTGCCAGCTCACCAGGGGAAGCGGGGGCCTTCTCCTACAATGAGCAGTTCTTC	CASSPGEAGAFSYNEQFF